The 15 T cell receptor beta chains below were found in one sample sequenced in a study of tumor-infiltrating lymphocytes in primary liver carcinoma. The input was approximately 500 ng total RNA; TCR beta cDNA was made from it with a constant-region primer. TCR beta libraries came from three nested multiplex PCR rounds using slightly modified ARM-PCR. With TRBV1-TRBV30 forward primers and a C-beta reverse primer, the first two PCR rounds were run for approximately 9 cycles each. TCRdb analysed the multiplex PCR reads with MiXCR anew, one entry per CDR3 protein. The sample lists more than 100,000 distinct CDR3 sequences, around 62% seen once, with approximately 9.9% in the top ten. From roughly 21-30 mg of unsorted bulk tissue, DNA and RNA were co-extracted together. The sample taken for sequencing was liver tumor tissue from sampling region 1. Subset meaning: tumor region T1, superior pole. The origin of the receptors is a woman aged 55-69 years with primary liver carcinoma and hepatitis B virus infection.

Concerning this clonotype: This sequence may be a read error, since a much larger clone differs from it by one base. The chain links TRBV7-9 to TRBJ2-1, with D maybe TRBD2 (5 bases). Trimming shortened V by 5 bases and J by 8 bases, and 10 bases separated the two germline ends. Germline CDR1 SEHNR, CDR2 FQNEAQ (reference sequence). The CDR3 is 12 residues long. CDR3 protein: CASSHPGYEQFF. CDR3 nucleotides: TGTGCCAGCAGCCATCCGGGGTATGAGCAGTTCTTC.

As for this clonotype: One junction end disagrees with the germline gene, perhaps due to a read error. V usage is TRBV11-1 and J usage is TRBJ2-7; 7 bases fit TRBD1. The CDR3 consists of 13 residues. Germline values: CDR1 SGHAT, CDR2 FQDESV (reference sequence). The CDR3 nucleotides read TGTACCAGTAGCTTCGACAGGGACCACGAGCAGTACTTC. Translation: CTSSFDRDHEQYF.

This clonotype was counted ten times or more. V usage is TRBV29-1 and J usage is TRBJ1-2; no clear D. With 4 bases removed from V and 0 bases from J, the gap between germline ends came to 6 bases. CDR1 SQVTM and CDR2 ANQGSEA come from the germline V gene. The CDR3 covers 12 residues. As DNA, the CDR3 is TGCAGCGTTGTCGGGACTAACTATGGCTACACCTTC. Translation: CSVVGTNYGYTF. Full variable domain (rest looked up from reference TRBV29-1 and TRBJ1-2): SAVISQKPSRDICQRGTSLTIQCQVDSQVTMMFWYRQQPGQSLTLIATANQGSEATYESGFVIDKFPISRPNLTFSTLTVSNMSPEDSSIYLCSVVGTNYGYTFGSGTRLTVV.

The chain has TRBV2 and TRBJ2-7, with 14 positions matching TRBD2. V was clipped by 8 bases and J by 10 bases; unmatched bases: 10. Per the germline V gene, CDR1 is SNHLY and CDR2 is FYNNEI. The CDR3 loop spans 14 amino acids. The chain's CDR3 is CASFATSGRVNQYF. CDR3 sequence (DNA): TGTGCCAGCTTCGCGACTAGCGGGAGGGTCAATCAGTACTTC.

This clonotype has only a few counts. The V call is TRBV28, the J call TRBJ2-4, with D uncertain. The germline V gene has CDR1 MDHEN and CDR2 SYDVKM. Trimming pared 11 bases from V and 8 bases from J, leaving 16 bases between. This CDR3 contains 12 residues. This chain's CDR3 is CAGSRGWDIQYF. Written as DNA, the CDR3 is TGTGCCGGATCCCGAGGTTGGGACATTCAGTACTTC.

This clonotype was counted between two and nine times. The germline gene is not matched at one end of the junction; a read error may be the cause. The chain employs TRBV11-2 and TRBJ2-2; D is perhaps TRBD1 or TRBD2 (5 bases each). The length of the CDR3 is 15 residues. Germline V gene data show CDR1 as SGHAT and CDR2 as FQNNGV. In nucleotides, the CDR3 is TGTGTCAGCAGCCCCCCGCAGGGACCGACTGGGGAGCTGTTTTTT. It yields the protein CVSSPPQGPTGELFF.

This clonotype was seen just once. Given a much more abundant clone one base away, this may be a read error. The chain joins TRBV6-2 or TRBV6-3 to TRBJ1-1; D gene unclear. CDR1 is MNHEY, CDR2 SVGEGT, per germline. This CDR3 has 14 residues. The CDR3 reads CASGYSESFTEAFF. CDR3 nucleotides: TGTGCCAGCGGTTACTCGGAGTCTTTCACTGAAGCTTTCTTT.

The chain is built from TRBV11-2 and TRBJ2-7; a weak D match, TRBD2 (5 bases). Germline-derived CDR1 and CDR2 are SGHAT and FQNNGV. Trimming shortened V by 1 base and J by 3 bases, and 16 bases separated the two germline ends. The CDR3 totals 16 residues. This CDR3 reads CASSLASSAGGYEQYF. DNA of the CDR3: TGTGCCAGCAGCTTAGCATCGAGTGCAGGAGGCTACGAGCAGTACTTC.

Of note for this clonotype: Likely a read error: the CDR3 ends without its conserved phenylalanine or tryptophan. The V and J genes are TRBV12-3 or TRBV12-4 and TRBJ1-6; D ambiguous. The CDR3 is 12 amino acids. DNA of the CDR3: TGTGCCAGCAATTTAAGCCAGACACCCCTCCACTAT. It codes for CASNLSQTPLHY.

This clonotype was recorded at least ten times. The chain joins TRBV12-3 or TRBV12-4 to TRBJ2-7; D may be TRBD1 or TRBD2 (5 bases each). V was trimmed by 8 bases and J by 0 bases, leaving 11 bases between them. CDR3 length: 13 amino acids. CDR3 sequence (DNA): TGTGCCAGCGGGGGTTCCAGCTCCTACGAGCAGTACTTC. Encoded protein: CASGGSSSYEQYF.

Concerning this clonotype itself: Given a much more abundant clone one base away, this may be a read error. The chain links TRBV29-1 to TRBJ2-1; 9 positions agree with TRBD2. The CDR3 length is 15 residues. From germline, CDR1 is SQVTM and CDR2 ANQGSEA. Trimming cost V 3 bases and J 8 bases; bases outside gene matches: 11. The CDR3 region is CSVEGAGSGSDEQFF. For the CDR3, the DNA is TGCAGCGTTGAGGGGGCGGGTAGCGGGAGTGATGAGCAGTTCTTC.

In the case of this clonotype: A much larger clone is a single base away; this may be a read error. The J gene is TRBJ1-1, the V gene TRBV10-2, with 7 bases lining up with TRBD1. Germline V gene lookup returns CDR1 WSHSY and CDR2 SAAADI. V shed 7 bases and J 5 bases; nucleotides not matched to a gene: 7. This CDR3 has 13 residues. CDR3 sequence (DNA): TGCGCCAGCATCACAGGGGTATTAACTGAAGCTTTCTTT. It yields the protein CASITGVLTEAFF.

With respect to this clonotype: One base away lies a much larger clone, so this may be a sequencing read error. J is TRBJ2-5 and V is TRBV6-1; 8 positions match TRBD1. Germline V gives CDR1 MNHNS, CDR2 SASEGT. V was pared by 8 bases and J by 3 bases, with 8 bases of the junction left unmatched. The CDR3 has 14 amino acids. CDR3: CASGPGTGEETQYF. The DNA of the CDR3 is TGTGCCAGCGGACCCGGGACAGGAGAAGAGACCCAGTACTTC.

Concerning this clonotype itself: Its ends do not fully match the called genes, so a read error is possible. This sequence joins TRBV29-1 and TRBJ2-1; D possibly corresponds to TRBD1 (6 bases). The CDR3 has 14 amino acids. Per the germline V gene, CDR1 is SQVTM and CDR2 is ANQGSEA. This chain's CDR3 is CSLRIGGPYNGQFF. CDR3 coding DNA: TGCAGCTTGAGGATAGGGGGACCCTACAATGGGCAGTTCTTC.

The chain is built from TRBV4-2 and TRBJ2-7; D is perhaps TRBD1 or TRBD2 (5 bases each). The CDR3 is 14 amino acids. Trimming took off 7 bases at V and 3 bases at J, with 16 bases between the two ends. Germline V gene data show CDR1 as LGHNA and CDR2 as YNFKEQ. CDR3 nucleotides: TGTGCCAGCAACCAGGGTCAGGGAGACTACGAGCAGTACTTC. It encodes CASNQGQGDYEQYF.